The 5 T cell receptor beta chains below were found in one sample sequenced in a study of T cell repertoires in cytomegalovirus infection. Via MiXCR, TCRdb re-called the reads, giving one row per CDR3 protein. Among about 500,000 distinct CDR3 sequences listed, roughly a third were seen once. Their specific antigens are unknown. The source was cultured PBMCs, collected from culture after CMV antigen stimulation. The source is a human donor in good health (CMV status not recorded). Some clones in this sample may be carry-over from other donors' samples.

In its sample, this clonotype was seen a few times. The chain carries TRBV10-3 and TRBJ2-7, with D perhaps matching TRBD1 or TRBD2 (6 bases each). Germline lookup yields CDR1 ENHRY and CDR2 SYGVKD. V lost 3 bases, J lost 9 bases, and 9 bases lay in between. The CDR3 extends over 11 amino acids. CDR3 coding DNA: TGTGCCATCAGTGAACAGGGAGGGCAGTACTTC. Its protein product is CAISEQGGQYF.

In this sample, this clonotype turned up a few times. The genes are TRBV29-1 and TRBJ1-5; tentatively, D is TRBD1 (5 bases). Between the trimmed V and J ends, which lost 4 bases and 5 bases, there was a span of 9 bases. Germline V lookup: CDR1 SQVTM, CDR2 ANQGSEA. There are 12 residues in the CDR3. The CDR3 is CSVGARDQPQHF. The CDR3 DNA reads as TGCAGCGTTGGGGCCAGGGATCAGCCCCAGCATTTT.

V usage is TRBV10-3 and J usage is TRBJ2-1; TRBD2 matches 8 bases. Looked up from germline, CDR1 is ENHRY and CDR2 is SYGVKD. The CDR3 runs to 15 residues. Unmatched junction bases numbered 5, after V lost 7 bases and J lost 0 bases. The CDR3 DNA is TGTGCCATCAAAGCGGGAGTCAGCTCCTACAATGAGCAGTTCTTC. Its translation: CAIKAGVSSYNEQFF.

The genes are TRBV4-3 and TRBJ2-1; D unclear. The germline V gene encodes CDR1 LGHNA and CDR2 YSLEER. CDR3 length: 15 amino acids. Trimming shortened V by 0 bases and J by 3 bases, and 9 bases separated the two germline ends. The CDR3 DNA reads as TGCGCCAGCAGCCAAGAGTCCGGCGGCTACAATGAGCAGTTCTTC. Residues: CASSQESGGYNEQFF.

V is TRBV5-4 and J is TRBJ1-1, with TRBD1 as a possible D gene (6 bases). This CDR3 comprises 13 residues. Trimming pared 6 bases from V and 5 bases from J, leaving 14 bases between. Germline V lookup: CDR1 SGHNT, CDR2 YYREEE (reference sequence). The CDR3 sequence: CASTSGTRTEAFF. The CDR3, as DNA: TGTGCCAGCACATCCGGGACACGGACTGAAGCTTTCTTT.